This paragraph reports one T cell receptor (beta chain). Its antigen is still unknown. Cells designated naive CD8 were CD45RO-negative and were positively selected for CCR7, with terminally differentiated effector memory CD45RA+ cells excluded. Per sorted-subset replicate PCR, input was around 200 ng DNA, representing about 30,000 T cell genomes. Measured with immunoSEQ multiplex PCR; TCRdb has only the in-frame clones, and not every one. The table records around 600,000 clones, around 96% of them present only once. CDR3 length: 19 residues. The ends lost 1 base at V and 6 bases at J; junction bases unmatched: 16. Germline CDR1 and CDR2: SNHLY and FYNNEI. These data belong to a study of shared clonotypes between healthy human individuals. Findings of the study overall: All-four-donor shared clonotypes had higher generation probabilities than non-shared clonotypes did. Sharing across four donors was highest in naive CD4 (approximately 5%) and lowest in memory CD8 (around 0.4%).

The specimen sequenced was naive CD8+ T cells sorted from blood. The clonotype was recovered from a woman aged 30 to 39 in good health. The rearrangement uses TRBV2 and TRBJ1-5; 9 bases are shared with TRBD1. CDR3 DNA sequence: TGTGCCAGCAGTGAAGATTCCTTGGGGTGGGGGACAGGGAGTCAGCCCCAGCATTTT. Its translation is CASSEDSLGWGTGSQPQHF.